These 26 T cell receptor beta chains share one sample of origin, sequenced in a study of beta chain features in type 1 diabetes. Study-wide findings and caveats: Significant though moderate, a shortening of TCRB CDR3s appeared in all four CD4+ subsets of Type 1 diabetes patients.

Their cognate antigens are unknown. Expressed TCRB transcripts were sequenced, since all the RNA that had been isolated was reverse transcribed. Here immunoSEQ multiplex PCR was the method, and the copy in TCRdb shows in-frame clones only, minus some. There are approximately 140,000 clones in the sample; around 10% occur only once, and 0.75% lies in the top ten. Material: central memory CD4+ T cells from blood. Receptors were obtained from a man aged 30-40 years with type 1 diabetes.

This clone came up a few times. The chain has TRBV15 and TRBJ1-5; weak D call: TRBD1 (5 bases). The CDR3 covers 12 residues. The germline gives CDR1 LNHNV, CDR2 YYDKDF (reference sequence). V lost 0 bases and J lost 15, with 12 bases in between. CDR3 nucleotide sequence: TGTGCCACCAGCAGAGATCACACAGGCACGCATTTT. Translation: CATSRDHTGTHF.

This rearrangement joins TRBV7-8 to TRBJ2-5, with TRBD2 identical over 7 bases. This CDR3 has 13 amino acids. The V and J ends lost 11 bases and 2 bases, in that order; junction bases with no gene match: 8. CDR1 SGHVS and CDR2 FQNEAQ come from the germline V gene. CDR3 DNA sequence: TGTGCCTCCCGGCGGGGGAAACAAGAGACCCAGTACTTC. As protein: CASRRGKQETQYF.

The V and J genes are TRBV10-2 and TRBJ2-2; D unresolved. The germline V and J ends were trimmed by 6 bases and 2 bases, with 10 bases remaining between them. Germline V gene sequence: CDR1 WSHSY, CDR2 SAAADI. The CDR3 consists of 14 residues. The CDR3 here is CASRAATNTGELFF. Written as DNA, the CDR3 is TGCGCCAGCAGGGCCGCCACCAACACCGGGGAGCTGTTTTTT.

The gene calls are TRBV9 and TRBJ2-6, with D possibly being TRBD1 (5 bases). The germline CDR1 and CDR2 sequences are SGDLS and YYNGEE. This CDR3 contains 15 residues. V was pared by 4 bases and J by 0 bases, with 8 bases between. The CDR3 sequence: CASSPQDSGANVLTF. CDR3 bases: TGTGCCAGCAGCCCACAGGACTCTGGGGCCAACGTCCTGACTTTC.

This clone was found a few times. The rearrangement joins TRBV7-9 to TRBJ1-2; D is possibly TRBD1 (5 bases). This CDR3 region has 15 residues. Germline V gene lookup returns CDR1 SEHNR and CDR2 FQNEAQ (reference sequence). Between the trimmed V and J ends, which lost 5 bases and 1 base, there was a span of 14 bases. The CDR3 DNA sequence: TGTGCCAGCAGCCCTCGGGGGTCCCTTAACTATGGCTACACCTTC. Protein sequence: CASSPRGSLNYGYTF.

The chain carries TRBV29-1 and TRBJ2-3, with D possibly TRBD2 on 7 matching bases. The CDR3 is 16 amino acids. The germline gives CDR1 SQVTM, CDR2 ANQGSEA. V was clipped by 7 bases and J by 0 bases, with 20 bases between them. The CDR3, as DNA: TGCAGCGCTGCTGGGGGGGCAGCCAAAAGCACAGATACGCAGTATTTT. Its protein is CSAAGGAAKSTDTQYF.

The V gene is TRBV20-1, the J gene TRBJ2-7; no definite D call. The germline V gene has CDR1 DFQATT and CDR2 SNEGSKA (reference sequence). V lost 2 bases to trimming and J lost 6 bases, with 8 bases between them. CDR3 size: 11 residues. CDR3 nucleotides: TGCAGTGCTAGAACCAACGGCGAGCAGTACTTC. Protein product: CSARTNGEQYF.

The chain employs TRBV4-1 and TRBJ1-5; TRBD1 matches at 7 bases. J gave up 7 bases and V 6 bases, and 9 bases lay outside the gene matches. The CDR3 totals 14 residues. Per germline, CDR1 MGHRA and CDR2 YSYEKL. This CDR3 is CASRRQGVGQPQHF. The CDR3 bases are TGCGCCAGCAGGCGACAGGGCGTTGGCCAGCCCCAGCATTTT.

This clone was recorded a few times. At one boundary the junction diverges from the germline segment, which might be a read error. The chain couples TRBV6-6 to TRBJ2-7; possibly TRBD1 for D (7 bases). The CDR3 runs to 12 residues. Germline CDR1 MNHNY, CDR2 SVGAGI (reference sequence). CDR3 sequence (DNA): TGTGCCAGCAGTTTACAGGGGACCGGGAGACACTTC. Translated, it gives CASSLQGTGRHF.

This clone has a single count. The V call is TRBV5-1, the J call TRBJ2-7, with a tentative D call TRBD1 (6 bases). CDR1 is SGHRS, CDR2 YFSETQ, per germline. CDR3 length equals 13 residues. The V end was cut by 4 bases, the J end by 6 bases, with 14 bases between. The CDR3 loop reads CASSLYGQSEQYF. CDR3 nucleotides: TGCGCCAGCAGCCTCTACGGACAGTCCGAGCAGTACTTC.

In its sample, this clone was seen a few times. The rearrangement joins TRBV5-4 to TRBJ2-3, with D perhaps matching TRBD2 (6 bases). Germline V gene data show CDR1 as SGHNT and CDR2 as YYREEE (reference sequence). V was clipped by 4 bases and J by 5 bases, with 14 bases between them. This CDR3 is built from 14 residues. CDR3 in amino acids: CASSGGGLGDTQYF. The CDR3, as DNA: TGTGCCAGCAGCGGAGGAGGGCTGGGAGATACGCAGTATTTT.

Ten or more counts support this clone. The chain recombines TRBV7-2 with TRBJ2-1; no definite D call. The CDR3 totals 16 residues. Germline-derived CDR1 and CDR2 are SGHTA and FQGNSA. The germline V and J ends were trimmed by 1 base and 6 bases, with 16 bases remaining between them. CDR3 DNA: TGTGCCAGCAGCTTAGGGGCCATGCGTGGTAGCAATGAGCAGTTCTTC. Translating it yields CASSLGAMRGSNEQFF.

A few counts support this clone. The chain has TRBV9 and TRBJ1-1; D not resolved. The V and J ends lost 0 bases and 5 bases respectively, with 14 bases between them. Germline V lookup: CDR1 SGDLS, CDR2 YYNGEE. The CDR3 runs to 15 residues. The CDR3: CASSVAPMMATEAFF. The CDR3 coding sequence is TGTGCCAGCAGCGTAGCCCCAATGATGGCTACTGAAGCTTTCTTT.

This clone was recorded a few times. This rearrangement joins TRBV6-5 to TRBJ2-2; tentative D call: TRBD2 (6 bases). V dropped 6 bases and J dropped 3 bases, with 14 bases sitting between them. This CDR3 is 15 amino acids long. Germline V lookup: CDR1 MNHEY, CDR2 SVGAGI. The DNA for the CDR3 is TGTGCCAGCAGGGAGGGACTCGGACACACCGGGGAGCTGTTTTTT. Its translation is CASREGLGHTGELFF.

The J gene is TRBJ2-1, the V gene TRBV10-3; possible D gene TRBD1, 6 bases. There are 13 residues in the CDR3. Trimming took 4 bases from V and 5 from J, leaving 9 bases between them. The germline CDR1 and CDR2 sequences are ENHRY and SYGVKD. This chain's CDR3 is CAISARTDNEQFF. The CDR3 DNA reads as TGTGCCATCAGTGCGCGGACAGACAATGAGCAGTTCTTC.

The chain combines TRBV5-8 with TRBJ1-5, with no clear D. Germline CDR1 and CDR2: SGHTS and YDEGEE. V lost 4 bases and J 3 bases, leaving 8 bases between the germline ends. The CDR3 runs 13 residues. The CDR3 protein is CASSMGLNQPQHF. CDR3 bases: TGTGCCAGCAGCATGGGTCTCAATCAGCCCCAGCATTTT. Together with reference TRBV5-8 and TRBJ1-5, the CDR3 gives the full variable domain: EAGVTQSPTHLIKTRGQQATLRCSPISGHTSVYWYQQALGLGLQFLLWYDEGEERNRGNFPPRFSGRQFPNYSSELNVNALELEDSALYLCASSMGLNQPQHFGDGTRLSIL.

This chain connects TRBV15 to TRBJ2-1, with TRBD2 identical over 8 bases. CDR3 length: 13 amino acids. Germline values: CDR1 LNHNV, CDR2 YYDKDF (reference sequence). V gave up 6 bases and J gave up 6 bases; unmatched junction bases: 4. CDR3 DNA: TGTGCCACCAGTTATGCGGGGGGCAATGAGCAGTTCTTC. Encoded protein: CATSYAGGNEQFF. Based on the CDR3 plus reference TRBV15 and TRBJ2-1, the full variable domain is DAMVIQNPRYQVTQFGKPVTLSCSQTLNHNVMYWYQQKSSQAPKLLFHYYDKDFNNEADTPDNFQSRRPNTSFCFLDIRSPGLGDTAMYLCATSYAGGNEQFFGPGTRLTVL.

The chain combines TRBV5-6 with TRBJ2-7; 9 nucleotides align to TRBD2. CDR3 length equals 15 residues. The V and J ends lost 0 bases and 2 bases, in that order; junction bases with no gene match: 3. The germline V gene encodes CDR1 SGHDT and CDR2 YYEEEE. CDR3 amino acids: CASSLGLAGTYEQYF. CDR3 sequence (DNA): TGTGCCAGCAGCTTGGGGCTAGCGGGAACCTACGAGCAGTACTTC.

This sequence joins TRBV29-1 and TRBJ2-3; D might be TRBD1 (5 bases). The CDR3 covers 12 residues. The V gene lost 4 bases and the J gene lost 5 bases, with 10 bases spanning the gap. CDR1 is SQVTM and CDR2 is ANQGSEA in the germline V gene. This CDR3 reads CSVGTFQDTQYF. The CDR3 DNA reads TGCAGCGTTGGGACATTTCAAGATACGCAGTATTTT.

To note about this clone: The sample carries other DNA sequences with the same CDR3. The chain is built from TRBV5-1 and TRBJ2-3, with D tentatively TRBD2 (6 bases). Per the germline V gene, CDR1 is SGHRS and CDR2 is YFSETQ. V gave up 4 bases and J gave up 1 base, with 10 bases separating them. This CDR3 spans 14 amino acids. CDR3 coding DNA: TGCGCCAGCAGCCCGGGACTTGGCACAGATACGCAGTATTTT. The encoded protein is CASSPGLGTDTQYF.

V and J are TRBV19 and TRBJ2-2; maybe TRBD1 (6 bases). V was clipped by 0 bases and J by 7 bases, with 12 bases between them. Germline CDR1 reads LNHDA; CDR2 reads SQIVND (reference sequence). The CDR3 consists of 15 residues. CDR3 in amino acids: CASSIDYRVSGELFF. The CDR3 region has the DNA TGTGCCAGTAGTATAGATTACAGGGTCAGCGGGGAGCTGTTTTTT. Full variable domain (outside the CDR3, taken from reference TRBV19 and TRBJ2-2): DGGITQSPKYLFRKEGQNVTLSCEQNLNHDAMYWYRQDPGQGLRLIYYSQIVNDFQKGDIAEGYSVSREKKESFPLTVTSAQKNPTAFYLCASSIDYRVSGELFFGEGSRLTVL.

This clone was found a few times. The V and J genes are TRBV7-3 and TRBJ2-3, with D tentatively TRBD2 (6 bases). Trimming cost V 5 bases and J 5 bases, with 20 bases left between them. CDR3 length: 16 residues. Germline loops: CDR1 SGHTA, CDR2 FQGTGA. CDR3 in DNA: TGTGCCAGCAGCGGGCGCCAGGGCGGGGCTCAAGATACGCAGTATTTT. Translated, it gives CASSGRQGGAQDTQYF.

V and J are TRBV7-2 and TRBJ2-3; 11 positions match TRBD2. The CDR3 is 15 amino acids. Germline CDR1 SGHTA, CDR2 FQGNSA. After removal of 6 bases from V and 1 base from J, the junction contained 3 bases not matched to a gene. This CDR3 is CASRQLAGGTDTQYF. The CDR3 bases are TGTGCCAGCAGACAACTAGCGGGGGGCACAGATACGCAGTATTTT.

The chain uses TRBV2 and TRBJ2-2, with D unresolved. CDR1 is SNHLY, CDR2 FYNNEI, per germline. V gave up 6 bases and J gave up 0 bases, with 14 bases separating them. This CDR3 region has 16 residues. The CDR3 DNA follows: TGTGCCAGCAGGAGACACCAGTCTTCGAACACCGGGGAGCTGTTTTTT. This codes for CASRRHQSSNTGELFF.

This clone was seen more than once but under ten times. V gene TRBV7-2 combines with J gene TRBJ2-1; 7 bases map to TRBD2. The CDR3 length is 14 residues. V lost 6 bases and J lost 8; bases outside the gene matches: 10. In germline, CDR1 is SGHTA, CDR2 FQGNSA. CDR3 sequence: CASRRDRAGDEQFF. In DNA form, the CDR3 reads TGTGCCAGCAGGAGGGACCGGGCGGGGGATGAGCAGTTCTTC.

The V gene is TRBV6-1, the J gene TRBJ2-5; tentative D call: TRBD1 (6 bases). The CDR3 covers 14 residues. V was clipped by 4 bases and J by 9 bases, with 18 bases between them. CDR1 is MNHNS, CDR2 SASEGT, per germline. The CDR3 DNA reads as TGTGCCAGCAGTGGGAACGAAGGACAGCAGGCCCAGTACTTC. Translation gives CASSGNEGQQAQYF.